This T cell receptor (beta chain) stems from a study of CD8+CD57+ T cells in acquired aplastic anemia. Whole-study context: Sorted cells (CD4+ and CD8+) yielded DNA amounts that averaged approximately 3 ug. An average of about 10.8 million reads for CD4+ cells was obtained from healthy donors. Study conclusions and caveats: Patients showed no significant difference from controls in CD8+ Simpson's diversity. The number of CD8+ CDR3 sequences shared by patients and controls was 25 to 35.

CDR3 length: 16 residues. Trimming pared 0 bases from V and 2 bases from J, leaving 12 bases between. Using genomic DNA as the template, TCR beta VDJ and CDR3 profiling was carried out. Via MiXCR, TCRdb re-called the reads, giving one row per CDR3 protein. The table has about 220,000 distinct CDR3 sequences, 30% to 35% seen once. Regarding this clonotype: Its antigen remains unknown.

Specimen: sorted CD4+, CD8+, or CD8+CD57+ T cells (not recorded which) from PBMCs. The receptor's source is a human donor in good health, serving as a control. The V and J genes are TRBV12-3 or TRBV12-4 and TRBJ2-3, with no clear D. This CDR3 reads CASSLAASLITDTQYF. The CDR3 DNA is TGTGCCAGCAGTTTAGCGGCCAGCCTGATCACAGATACGCAGTATTTT.